This T cell receptor beta chain was sequenced in a study of blood T cells in healthy people across ages. Study-level points and caveats: No conclusive comparison of naive versus antigen-experienced cells was possible with unsorted PBMCs.

With a J-beta primer mix and a sample-barcoded 5' primer, a second PCR ran about 6 to 11 cycles. In TCRdb, the 5' RACE reads were re-called with MiXCR into one record per CDR3 protein. The top ten hold approximately 4% of the sample, which has about 800,000 distinct CDR3 sequences, roughly 25% seen once. This clonotype appeared many times. What it binds is unknown. Germline values: CDR1 MNHEY, CDR2 SVGEGT. The CDR3 runs to 14 residues. The germline V and J ends were trimmed by 0 bases and 1 base, with 6 bases remaining between them. The same sample was also studied in work on T cells of mothers and their children.

The chain uses TRBV6-2 or TRBV6-3 and TRBJ1-1; the D gene is possibly TRBD1 (5 bases). The receptor comes from a boy aged 10-17 years in good health. The sequencing input was blood. Here the CDR3 DNA reads TGTGCCAGCAGTTACTCCGGGACGAACACTGAAGCTTTCTTT. It yields the protein CASSYSGTNTEAFF.